The next 8 T cell receptor beta chains were all read from a single sample in a study of CD8 T cells in ankylosing spondylitis. A single record per CDR3 protein comes from TCRdb applying MiXCR to the 5' RACE reads. The table lists 35,000 or so distinct CDR3 sequences, 16% of them singletons. Sequenced: blood. These receptors all stem from a male donor with ankylosing spondylitis or in good health (not recorded which).

This clonotype appeared a few times. This chain joins TRBV12-5 and TRBJ2-7; 10 positions match TRBD2. The CDR3 is 15 residues long. The ends lost 4 bases at V and 4 bases at J; junction bases unmatched: 7. The V gene's germline CDR1 is LGHNT and CDR2 FRNRAP. The CDR3 reads CASGSQREGRYEQYF. CDR3 nucleotides: TGTGCTAGTGGTTCTCAGCGGGAGGGCCGGTACGAGCAGTACTTC.

The CDR3 nucleotides are TGTGCCAGCAGTTCGTGGACTGGCACCGGGGAGCTGTTTTTT. This codes for CASSSWTGTGELFF. This sequence joins TRBV6-2 or TRBV6-3 and TRBJ2-2; the D gene is possibly TRBD2 (5 bases). The germline V gene has CDR1 MNHEY and CDR2 SVGEGT. V was clipped by 4 bases and J by 4 bases, with 10 bases between them. The CDR3 spans 14 residues.

This sequence joins TRBV29-1 and TRBJ1-1, with TRBD1 matching 7 bases. V was clipped by 3 bases and J by 1 base; unmatched bases: 8. This CDR3 is 15 amino acids long. The germline V gene has CDR1 SQVTM and CDR2 ANQGSEA. CDR3 residues: CSVDPTNRGNTEAFF. CDR3 coding DNA: TGCAGCGTTGACCCCACGAACAGGGGGAACACTGAAGCTTTCTTT.

The chain uses TRBV6-2 or TRBV6-3 and TRBJ2-2; D gene unclear. Trimming cost V 4 bases and J 2 bases, with 14 bases left between them. The CDR3 contains 16 residues. Germline CDR1 is MNHEY and CDR2 is SVGEGT. DNA of the CDR3: TGTGCCAGCAGTTTCGGCACCAACTTAAACACCGGGGAGCTGTTTTTT. Translated, it gives CASSFGTNLNTGELFF.

The chain is built from TRBV7-2 and TRBJ1-1; D gene uncertain. The CDR3 consists of 12 residues. Per the germline V gene, CDR1 is SGHTA and CDR2 is FQGNSA. The V end lost 1 base, the J end lost 9 bases, and 9 bases lay between the germline ends. CDR3 sequence reads: CASSLGRNQAFF. The DNA for the CDR3 is TGTGCCAGCAGCTTAGGACGAAATCAAGCTTTCTTT.

This clonotype was seen only a few times. The gene calls are TRBV11-2 and TRBJ2-3; a weak D match, TRBD2 (6 bases). V dropped 5 bases and J dropped 0 bases, with 12 bases sitting between them. The CDR3 consists of 15 residues. CDR1 SGHAT and CDR2 FQNNGV come from the germline V gene. CDR3 residues: CASSQLSGSTDTQYF. The CDR3 nucleotides read TGTGCCAGCAGCCAACTTAGCGGCAGCACAGATACGCAGTATTTT.

This clonotype showed up just a few times. The chain recombines TRBV3-1 with TRBJ2-1; D gene unclear. V was shortened by 4 bases and J by 4 bases, with 8 bases between the two germline ends. This CDR3 has 13 residues. CDR1 is LGHDT and CDR2 is YNNKEL in the germline V gene (reference sequence). CDR3 sequence reads: CASSLDWYNEQFF. The DNA of the CDR3 is TGTGCCAGCAGCCTCGACTGGTACAATGAGCAGTTCTTC.

This clonotype appeared a few times. The rearrangement joins TRBV29-1 to TRBJ1-5; TRBD1 is a possible D gene (6 bases). The CDR3 consists of 15 residues. Germline V gene lookup returns CDR1 SQVTM and CDR2 ANQGSEA. Trimming cost V 0 bases and J 5 bases, with 14 bases left between them. CDR3 sequence reads: CSVEEGGPGDQPQHF. CDR3 nucleotide sequence: TGCAGCGTTGAAGAAGGAGGGCCAGGGGATCAGCCCCAGCATTTT.